This T cell receptor (beta chain) was recorded in a study of OX40 agonist ivuxolimab in advanced cancers. Overall study: An agonistic anti-OX40 (CD134) antibody, ivuxolimab, was used to treat the patients. Prior anti-PD-1, anti-PD-L1 or anti-CTLA-4 therapy did not bar entry, and more than 35% had some. Study observations and caveats: Researchers report that CD8+ T cells had, on average, more expanded clones than CD4+.

For this clone: Its cognate antigen is unknown.

CDR3 length equals 19 residues. CDR1 is LNHDA, CDR2 SQIVND, per germline (reference sequence). V shed 1 base, J shed 3 bases, and the junction held 13 bases outside the gene matches. Libraries were prepared by immunoSEQ multiplex PCR; TCRdb keeps only in-frame clonotypes and omits some of them. The sample carries approximately 30,000 clones, approximately 90% recorded once. The clonotype comes from an adult with an advanced solid tumor such as melanoma, head and neck, liver or kidney cancer. Sequencing used CD4+ or CD8+ T cells sorted from blood, obtained in a trial of the OX40 agonist ivuxolimab. The rearrangement joins TRBV19 to TRBJ1-5, with 9 bases fitting TRBD1. For the CDR3, the DNA is TGTGCCAGTAGTATAGTGTCGGCGGACAGGGGTTCTAACAATCAGCCCCAGCATTTT. It is translated as CASSIVSADRGSNNQPQHF.